The T cell receptor (beta chain) described here comes from a study of cytomegalovirus exposure and HLA in healthy donors. As for the study in general: Inside one of the first data releases sat tens of millions of unique TCRs taken from HLA-typed donors.

Overall study results and limits: TCR beta chain V- and J-gene trimming was linked, in a later analysis, to a missense variant in DCLRE1C. Data from an earlier analysis indicated that most TCR beta V segments were productive either about 90% or about 30% of the time. Among the most significant clusters, several appeared linked to common viral pathogens in a later analysis.

The PCR ran on 60 Vbeta and 13 Jbeta primers. Clones were read by immunoSEQ multiplex PCR, and TCRdb kept only the in-frame ones, dropping some. The repertoire holds some 200,000 clones, with 80% as singletons. Germline V gene data show CDR1 as MNHEY and CDR2 as SVGAGI. This CDR3 is 15 amino acids long. V gave up 2 bases and J gave up 5 bases; unmatched junction bases: 9. Turning to this clone: Its target is unknown.

The source is a boy aged 5-17 years in good health and CMV-seronegative. This rearrangement joins TRBV6-5 to TRBJ2-7, with TRBD1 matching over 7 bases. The sample taken for sequencing was PBMCs. As DNA, the CDR3 is TGTGCCAGCAGTTACCTAACGACAGGGATCCACGAGCAGTACTTC. Its protein product is CASSYLTTGIHEQYF.